A single T cell receptor beta chain is shown here with its context. Antigen: not known. The data were obtained in a study of CD8+ T cells in alopecia areata. Study observations and caveats: Especially in alopecia totalis/universalis, lesional scalp showed greater clonality than normal scalp did. In blood and scalp, many expanded lesional clones persisted during tofacitinib.

RNA was isolated and reverse transcribed to cDNA, the sequencing template. Only in-frame clones appear in the TCRdb table, and some are missing; sequencing was by immunoSEQ multiplex PCR. The repertoire holds approximately 210,000 clones, with approximately 70% as singletons. Treatment defined: oral pan-JAK inhibitor, 5-10 mg twice daily. Sampling of alopecia areata patients yielded lesional scalp punch biopsies as well as peripheral blood. This CDR3 contains 15 residues. The ends lost 5 bases at V and 10 bases at J; junction bases unmatched: 10. The germline gives CDR1 MGHRA, CDR2 YSYEKL. Sequenced material: CD4+ T cells sorted from blood, taken at roughly week 45, from a patient treated with tofacitinib. This rearrangement joins TRBV4-1 to TRBJ1-6; 8 bases are a match to TRBD1. The TCR sequence derives from a human donor with alopecia areata. CDR3 region: CASSTGQGSYSPLHF. CDR3 DNA sequence: TGCGCCAGCAGCACCGGACAGGGTTCGTACTCACCCCTCCACTTT.